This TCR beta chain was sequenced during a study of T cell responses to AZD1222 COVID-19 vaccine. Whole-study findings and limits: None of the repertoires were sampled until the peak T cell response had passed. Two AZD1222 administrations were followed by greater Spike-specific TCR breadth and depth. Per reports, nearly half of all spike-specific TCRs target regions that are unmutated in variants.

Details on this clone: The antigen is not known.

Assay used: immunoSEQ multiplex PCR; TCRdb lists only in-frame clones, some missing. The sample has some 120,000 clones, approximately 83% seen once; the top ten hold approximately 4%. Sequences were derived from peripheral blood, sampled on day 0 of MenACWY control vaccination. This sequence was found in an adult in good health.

The CDR3 sequence is CASSYGLDGEHYGYTF. Written as DNA, the CDR3 is TGTGCCAGCAGTTACGGCTTAGACGGTGAACACTATGGCTACACCTTC. The rearrangement joins TRBV6-2 or TRBV6-3 to TRBJ1-2; D is ambiguous. The V gene's germline CDR1 is MNHEY and CDR2 SVGEGT. CDR3 length: 16 residues. V lost 2 bases and J lost 3, with 16 bases in between.